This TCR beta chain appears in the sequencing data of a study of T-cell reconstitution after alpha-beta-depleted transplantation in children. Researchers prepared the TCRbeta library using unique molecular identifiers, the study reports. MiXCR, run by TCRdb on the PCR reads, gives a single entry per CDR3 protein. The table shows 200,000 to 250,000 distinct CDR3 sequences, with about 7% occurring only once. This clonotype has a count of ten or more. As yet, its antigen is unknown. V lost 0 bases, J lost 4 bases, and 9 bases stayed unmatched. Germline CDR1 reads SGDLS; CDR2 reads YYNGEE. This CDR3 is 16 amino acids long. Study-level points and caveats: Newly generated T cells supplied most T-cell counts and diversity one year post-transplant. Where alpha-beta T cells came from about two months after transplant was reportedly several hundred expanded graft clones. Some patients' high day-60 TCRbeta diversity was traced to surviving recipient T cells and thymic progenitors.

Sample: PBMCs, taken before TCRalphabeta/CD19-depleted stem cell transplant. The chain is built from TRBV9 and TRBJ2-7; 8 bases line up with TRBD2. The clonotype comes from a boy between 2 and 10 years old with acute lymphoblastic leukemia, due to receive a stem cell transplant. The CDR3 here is CASSVASGSNKYEQYF. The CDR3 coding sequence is TGTGCCAGCAGCGTAGCAAGCGGGAGTAACAAGTACGAGCAGTACTTC.